Listed below are T cell receptor beta chains from one sample, sequenced in a study of blood T cell repertoires in COVID-19. The method was immunoSEQ multiplex PCR; TCRdb's version includes in-frame clones alone and lacks a portion of them. The profile shows 180,000 or so clones, roughly 82% of them singletons. The specimen sequenced was PBMCs or T cells enriched from blood (not recorded which). The receptor set was obtained from a man aged 50 to 60 who had recovered from COVID-19. The CDR3 runs from the conserved cysteine through the conserved F or W. Clone size is stated in some rows and not others, as once, few, many or a class when expanded.

V,size,J,CDR3
TRBV19,once,TRBJ1-4,CASSRGQSTNEKLFF
TRBV29-1,-,TRBJ1-1,CSVAPGQVNTEAFF
TRBV2,-,TRBJ1-2,CASSEVGREEGGYTF
TRBV11-2,-,TRBJ1-6,CASSGQTSNSPLHF
TRBV7-6,-,TRBJ1-1,CASSLGGGGTTEAFF
TRBV5-1,-,TRBJ1-6,CASSLSAGDINSPLHF
TRBV6-5,-,TRBJ1-5,CASSYGGRGGNQPQHF
TRBV15,-,TRBJ1-1,CATSRDRLGLGNTEAFF
TRBV6-5,-,TRBJ2-7,CASSYPGSYEQYF
TRBV5-4,-,TRBJ2-7,CASSLDTYEQYF
TRBV6-2/TRBV6-3,many,TRBJ1-2,CASSSNPGQGARGYTF
TRBV28,-,TRBJ2-1,CASSPIDRMGIEQFF
TRBV19,-,TRBJ1-6,CASSGRTGRGDSPLHF
TRBV5-1,-,TRBJ1-1,CASSGRTGANTEAFF
TRBV24-1,-,TRBJ2-7,CATSDLWQAGYF
TRBV6-5,-,TRBJ1-4,CASSLDRASNEKLFF
TRBV2,-,TRBJ1-5,CASSDKGRDNQPQHF
TRBV15,-,TRBJ2-2,CATSRERTGHTGELFF
TRBV6-5,once,TRBJ2-4,CASSYSRQPIRAQYF
TRBV7-6,-,TRBJ2-2,CASSLIANTGELFF
TRBV3-1/TRBV3-2,-,TRBJ2-5,CASSRLRGLAGGIRPSETQYF
TRBV9,-,TRBJ1-2,CASSVGEAGGLYGYTF
TRBV5-8,-,TRBJ1-1,CASSYGTGRARLNTEAFF
TRBV4-2,-,TRBJ1-1,CASSQEYRMNTEAFF
TRBV7-8,-,TRBJ1-1,CASSFERVNTEAFF
TRBV2,once,TRBJ2-5,CASSEWLAGGVRRETQYF
TRBV4-2,once,TRBJ2-6,CASSSGGGSSGANVLTF
TRBV5-5,-,TRBJ2-3,CASSLERGGRTTQYF
TRBV6-1,-,TRBJ2-7,CASSDGRVSSYEQYF
TRBV7-6,-,TRBJ2-5,CASSLEATSGGAKETQYF
TRBV11-2,few,TRBJ2-2,CASSLGTGIPGELFF
TRBV2,-,TRBJ2-3,CASSETGGGVTDTQYF
TRBV19,-,TRBJ2-7,CASSTVQGWSYEQYF
TRBV7-9,once,TRBJ1-1,CASRRGGSSPDTEAFF
TRBV3-1/TRBV3-2,once,TRBJ2-3,CASSQRGKTDTQYF
TRBV19,-,TRBJ1-1,CATQEGENTEAFF
TRBV30,-,TRBJ1-6,CAWSLTPSLVSPLHF
TRBV12-3/TRBV12-4,-,TRBJ2-7,CASSLAGAYEQYF
TRBV6-5,once,TRBJ2-7,CASSYDRWSYEQYF
TRBV12-3/TRBV12-4,once,TRBJ2-1,CASSLSTHEQFF
TRBV5-1,-,TRBJ1-3,CASSLETGMSGNTIYF